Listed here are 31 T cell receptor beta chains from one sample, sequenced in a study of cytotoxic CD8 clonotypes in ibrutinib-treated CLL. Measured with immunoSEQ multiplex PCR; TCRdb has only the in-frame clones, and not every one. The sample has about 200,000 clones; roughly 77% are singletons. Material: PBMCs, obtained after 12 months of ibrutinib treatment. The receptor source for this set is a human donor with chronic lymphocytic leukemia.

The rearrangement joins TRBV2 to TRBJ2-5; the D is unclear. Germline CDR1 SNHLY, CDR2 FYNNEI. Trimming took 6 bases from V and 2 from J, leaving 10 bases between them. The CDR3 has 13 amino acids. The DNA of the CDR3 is TGTGCCAGCAGCGCAGGTTATCAAGAGACCCAGTACTTC. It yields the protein CASSAGYQETQYF.

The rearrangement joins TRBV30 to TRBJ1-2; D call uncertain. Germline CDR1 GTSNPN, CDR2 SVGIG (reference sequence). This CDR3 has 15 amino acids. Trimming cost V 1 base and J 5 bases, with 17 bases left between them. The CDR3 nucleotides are TGTGCCTGGAGTGCCCCGGGTGGGGTTTGGTATGGCTACACCTTC. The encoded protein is CAWSAPGGVWYGYTF.

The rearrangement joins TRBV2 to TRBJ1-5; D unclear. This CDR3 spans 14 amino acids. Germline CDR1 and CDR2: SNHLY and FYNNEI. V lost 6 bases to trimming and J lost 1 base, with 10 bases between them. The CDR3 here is CASSQVTSNQPQHF. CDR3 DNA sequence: TGTGCCAGCAGCCAGGTAACGAGCAATCAGCCCCAGCATTTT. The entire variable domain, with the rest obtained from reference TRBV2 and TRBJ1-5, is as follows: EPEVTQTPSHQVTQMGQEVILRCVPISNHLYFYWYRQILGQKVEFLVSFYNNEISEKSEIFDDQFSVERPDGSNFTLKIRSTKLEDSAMYFCASSQVTSNQPQHFGDGTRLSIL.

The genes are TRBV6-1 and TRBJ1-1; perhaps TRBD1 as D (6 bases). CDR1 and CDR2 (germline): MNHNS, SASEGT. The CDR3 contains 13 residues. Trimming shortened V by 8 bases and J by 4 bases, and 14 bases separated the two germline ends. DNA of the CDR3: TGTGCCAGCGTAAGGGGGGCAGGCACTGAAGCTTTCTTT. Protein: CASVRGAGTEAFF.

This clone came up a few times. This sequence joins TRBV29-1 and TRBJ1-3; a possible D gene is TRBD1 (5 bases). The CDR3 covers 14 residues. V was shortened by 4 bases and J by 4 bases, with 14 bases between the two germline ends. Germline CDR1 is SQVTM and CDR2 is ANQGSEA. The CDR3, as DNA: TGCAGCGTTGCGGGGACCCGGAAAGGAAACACCATATATTTT. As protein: CSVAGTRKGNTIYF.

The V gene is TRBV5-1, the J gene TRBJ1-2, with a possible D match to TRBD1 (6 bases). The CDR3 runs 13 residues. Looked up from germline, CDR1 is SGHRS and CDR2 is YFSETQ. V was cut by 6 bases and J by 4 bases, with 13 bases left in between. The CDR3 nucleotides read TGCGCCAGCACGCGAGGGGGTCTCTATGGCTACACCTTC. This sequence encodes CASTRGGLYGYTF.

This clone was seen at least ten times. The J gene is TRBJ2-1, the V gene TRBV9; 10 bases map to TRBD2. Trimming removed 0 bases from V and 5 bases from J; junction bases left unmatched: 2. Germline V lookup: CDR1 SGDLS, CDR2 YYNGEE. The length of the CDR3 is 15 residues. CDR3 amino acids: CASSVGLAGDNEQFF. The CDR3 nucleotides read TGTGCCAGCAGCGTAGGGCTAGCGGGAGACAATGAGCAGTTCTTC.

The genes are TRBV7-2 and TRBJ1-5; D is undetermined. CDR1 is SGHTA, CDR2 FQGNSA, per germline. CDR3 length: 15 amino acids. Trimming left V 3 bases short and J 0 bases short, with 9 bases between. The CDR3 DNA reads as TGTGCCAGCAGCTTTCGACGGGGTAGCAATCAGCCCCAGCATTTT. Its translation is CASSFRRGSNQPQHF.

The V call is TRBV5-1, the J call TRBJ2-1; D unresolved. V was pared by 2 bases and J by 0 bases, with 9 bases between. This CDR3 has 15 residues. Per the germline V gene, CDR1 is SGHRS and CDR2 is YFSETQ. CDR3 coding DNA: TGCGCCAGCAGCTTAACCCTTAGCTCCTACAATGAGCAGTTCTTC. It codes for CASSLTLSSYNEQFF. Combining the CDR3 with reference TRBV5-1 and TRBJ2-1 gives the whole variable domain KAGVTQTPRYLIKTRGQQVTLSCSPISGHRSVSWYQQTPGQGLQFLFEYFSETQRNKGNFPGRFSGRQFSNSRSEMNVSTLELGDSALYLCASSLTLSSYNEQFFGPGTRLTVL.

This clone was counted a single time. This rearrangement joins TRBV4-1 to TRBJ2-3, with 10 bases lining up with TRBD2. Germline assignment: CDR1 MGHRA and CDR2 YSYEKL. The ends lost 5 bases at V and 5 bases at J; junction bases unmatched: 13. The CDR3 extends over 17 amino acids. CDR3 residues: CASSLRTLAGEQDTQYF. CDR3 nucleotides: TGCGCCAGCAGCTTAAGGACTCTAGCGGGGGAGCAAGATACGCAGTATTTT.

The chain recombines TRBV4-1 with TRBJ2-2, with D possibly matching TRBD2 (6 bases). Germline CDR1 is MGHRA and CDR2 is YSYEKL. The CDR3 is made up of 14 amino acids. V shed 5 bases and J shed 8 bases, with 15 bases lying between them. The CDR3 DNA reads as TGCGCCAGCAGCGCGGGACTTTGGGGGGGGGAGCTGTTTTTT. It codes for CASSAGLWGGELFF.

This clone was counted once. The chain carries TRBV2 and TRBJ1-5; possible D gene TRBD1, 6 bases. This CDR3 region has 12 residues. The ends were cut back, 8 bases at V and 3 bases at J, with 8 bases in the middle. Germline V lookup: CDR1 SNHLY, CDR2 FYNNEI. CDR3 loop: CASAGVNQPQHF. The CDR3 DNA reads TGTGCCAGCGCAGGGGTCAATCAGCCCCAGCATTTT.

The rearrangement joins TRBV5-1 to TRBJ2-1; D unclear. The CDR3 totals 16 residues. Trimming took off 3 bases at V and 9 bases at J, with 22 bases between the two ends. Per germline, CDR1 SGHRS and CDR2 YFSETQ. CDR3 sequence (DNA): TGCGCCAGCAGCTCCCCCGTGGGCAGTTCTTGGGGTGAGCAGTTCTTC. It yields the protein CASSSPVGSSWGEQFF.

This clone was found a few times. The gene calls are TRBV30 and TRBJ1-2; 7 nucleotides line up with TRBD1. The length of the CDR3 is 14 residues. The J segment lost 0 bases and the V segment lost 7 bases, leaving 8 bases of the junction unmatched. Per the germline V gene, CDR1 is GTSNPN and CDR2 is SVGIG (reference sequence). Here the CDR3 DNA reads TGTGCCTCACATGCGGGACAGTCTAACTATGGCTACACCTTC. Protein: CASHAGQSNYGYTF.

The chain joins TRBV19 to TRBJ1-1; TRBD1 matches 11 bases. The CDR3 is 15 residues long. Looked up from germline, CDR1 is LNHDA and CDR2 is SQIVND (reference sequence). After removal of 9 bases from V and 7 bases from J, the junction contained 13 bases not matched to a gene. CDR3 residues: CASLDHGQGAIEAFF. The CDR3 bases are TGTGCCAGCCTTGACCATGGACAGGGGGCAATTGAAGCTTTCTTT. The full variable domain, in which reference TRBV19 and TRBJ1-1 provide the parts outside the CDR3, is DGGITQSPKYLFRKEGQNVTLSCEQNLNHDAMYWYRQDPGQGLRLIYYSQIVNDFQKGDIAEGYSVSREKKESFPLTVTSAQKNPTAFYLCASLDHGQGAIEAFFGQGTRLTVV.

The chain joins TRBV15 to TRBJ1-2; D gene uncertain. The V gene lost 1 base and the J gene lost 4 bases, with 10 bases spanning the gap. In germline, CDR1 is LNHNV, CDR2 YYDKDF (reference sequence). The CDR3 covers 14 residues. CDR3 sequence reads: CATSRAPSSYGYTF. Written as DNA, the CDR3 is TGTGCCACCAGCAGAGCCCCTAGCAGCTATGGCTACACCTTC. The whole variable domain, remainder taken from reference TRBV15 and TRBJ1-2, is DAMVIQNPRYQVTQFGKPVTLSCSQTLNHNVMYWYQQKSSQAPKLLFHYYDKDFNNEADTPDNFQSRRPNTSFCFLDIRSPGLGDTAMYLCATSRAPSSYGYTFGSGTRLTVV.

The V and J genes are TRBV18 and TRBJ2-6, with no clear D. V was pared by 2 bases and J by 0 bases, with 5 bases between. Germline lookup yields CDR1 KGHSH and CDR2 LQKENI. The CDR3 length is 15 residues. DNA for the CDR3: TGTGCCAGCTCACCAGGCACCTCTGGGGCCAACGTCCTGACTTTC. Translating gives CASSPGTSGANVLTF.

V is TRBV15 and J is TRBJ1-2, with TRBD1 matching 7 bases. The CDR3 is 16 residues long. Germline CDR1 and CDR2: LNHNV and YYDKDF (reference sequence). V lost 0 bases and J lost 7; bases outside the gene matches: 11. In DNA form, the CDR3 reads TGTGCCACCAGCAGAGACCGCCCCGACAGGGCAGGTGGCTACACCTTC. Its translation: CATSRDRPDRAGGYTF.

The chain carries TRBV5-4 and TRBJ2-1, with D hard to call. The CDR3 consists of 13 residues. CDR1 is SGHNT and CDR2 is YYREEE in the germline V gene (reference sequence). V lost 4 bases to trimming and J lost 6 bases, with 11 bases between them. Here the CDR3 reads CASSSPGVNEQFF. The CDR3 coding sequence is TGTGCCAGCAGCAGCCCCGGAGTCAATGAGCAGTTCTTC.

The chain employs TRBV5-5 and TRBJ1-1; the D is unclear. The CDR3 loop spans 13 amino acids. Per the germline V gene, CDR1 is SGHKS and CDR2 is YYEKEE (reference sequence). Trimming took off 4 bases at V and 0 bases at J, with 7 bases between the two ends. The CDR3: CASSPWMNTEAFF. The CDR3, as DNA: TGTGCCAGCAGCCCCTGGATGAACACTGAAGCTTTCTTT.

The CDR3 is CASSGGLQETQYF. CDR3 nucleotide sequence: TGTGCCAGCAGTGGGGGACTTCAAGAGACCCAGTACTTC. This chain links TRBV6-6 with TRBJ2-5; weak D call: TRBD2 (6 bases). The V gene's germline CDR1 is MNHNY and CDR2 SVGAGI (reference sequence). The CDR3 spans 13 residues. V lost 5 bases to trimming and J lost 2 bases, with 9 bases between them.

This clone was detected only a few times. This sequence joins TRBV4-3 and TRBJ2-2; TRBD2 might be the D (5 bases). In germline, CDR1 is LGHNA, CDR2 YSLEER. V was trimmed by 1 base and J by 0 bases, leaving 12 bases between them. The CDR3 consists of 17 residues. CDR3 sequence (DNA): TGCGCCAGCAGCCAAGTAGGGCGGGTTACGAACACCGGGGAGCTGTTTTTT. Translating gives CASSQVGRVTNTGELFF.

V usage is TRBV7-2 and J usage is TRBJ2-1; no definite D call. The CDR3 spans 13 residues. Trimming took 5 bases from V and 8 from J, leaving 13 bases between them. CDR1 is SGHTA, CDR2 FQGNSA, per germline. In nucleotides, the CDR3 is TGTGCCAGCAGCCGAGCCTGGTTCCATGAGCAGTTCTTC. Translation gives CASSRAWFHEQFF.

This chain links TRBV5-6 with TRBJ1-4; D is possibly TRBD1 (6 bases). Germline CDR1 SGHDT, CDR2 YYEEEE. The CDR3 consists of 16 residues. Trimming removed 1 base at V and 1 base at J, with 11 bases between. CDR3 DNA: TGTGCCAGCAGCTTGTGGACAGCTAAAACTAATGAAAAACTGTTTTTT. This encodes CASSLWTAKTNEKLFF.

This CDR3 reads CASSLISGGYTGELFF. As DNA, the CDR3 is TGTGCCAGCAGCTTAATCTCGGGAGGGTATACCGGGGAGCTGTTTTTT. The gene calls are TRBV7-8 and TRBJ2-2; 8 bases align to TRBD2. V was clipped by 2 bases and J by 5 bases; unmatched bases: 7. The length of the CDR3 is 16 residues. The germline CDR1 and CDR2 sequences are SGHVS and FQNEAQ.

The CDR3 coding sequence is TGTGCCAGCAGTTACTCTGGGCTCCCCGAACCCTACGAGCAGTACTTC. Amino acids: CASSYSGLPEPYEQYF. The chain joins TRBV6-6 to TRBJ2-7; D call uncertain. The CDR3 is made up of 16 amino acids. Deletions cut 0 bases from V and 2 bases from J, with 14 bases between. Germline V gene sequence: CDR1 MNHNY, CDR2 SVGAGI (reference sequence).

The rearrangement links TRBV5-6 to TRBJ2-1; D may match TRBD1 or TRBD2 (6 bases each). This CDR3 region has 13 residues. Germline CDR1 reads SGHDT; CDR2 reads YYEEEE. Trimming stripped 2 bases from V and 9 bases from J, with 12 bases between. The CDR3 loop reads CASSLWGALEQFF. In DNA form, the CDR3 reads TGTGCCAGCAGCTTATGGGGGGCTCTTGAGCAGTTCTTC.

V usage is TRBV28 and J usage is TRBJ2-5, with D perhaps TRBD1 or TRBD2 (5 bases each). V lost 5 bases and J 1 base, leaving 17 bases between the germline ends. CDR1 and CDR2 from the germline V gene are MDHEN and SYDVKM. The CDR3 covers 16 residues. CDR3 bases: TGTGCCAGCAGTCGCTCCGGGGCCCGGTTCCAAGAGACCCAGTACTTC. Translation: CASSRSGARFQETQYF. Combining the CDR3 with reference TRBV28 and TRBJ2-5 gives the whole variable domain DVKVTQSSRYLVKRTGEKVFLECVQDMDHENMFWYRQDPGLGLRLIYFSYDVKMKEKGDIPEGYSVSREKKERFSLILESASTNQTSMYLCASSRSGARFQETQYFGPGTRLLVL.

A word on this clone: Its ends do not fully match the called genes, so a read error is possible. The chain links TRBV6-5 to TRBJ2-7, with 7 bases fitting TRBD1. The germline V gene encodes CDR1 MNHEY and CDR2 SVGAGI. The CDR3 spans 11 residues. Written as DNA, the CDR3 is TGTGCCAGCACCGATGGACAGGCGGTACTGTTC. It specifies CASTDGQAVLF.

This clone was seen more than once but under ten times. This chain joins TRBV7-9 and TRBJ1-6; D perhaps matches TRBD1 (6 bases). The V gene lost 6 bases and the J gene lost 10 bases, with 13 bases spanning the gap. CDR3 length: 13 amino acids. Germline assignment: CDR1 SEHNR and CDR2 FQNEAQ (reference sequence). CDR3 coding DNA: TGTGCCAGCAGGGGACTCCAGGGGTCACCCCTCCACTTT. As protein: CASRGLQGSPLHF.

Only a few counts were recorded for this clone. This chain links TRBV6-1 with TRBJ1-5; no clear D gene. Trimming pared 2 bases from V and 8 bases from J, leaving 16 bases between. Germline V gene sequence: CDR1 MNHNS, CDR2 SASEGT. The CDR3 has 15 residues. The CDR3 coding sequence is TGTGCCAGCAGTGAACCCGGGGAGTTGGTAAAGCCCCAGCATTTT. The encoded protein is CASSEPGELVKPQHF.